The clone carrying this T cell receptor (beta chain) was seen once. Its antigen is unknown. Sample barcodes and UMIs were carried by the TCR alpha and TCR beta cDNA libraries that 5'RACE generated with constant-segment primers. TCRdb called the 5' RACE reads again in MiXCR, with one record for every CDR3 protein. The sample gives 90,000 to 120,000 distinct CDR3 sequences, around an eighth of which show up once; 39% is in the top ten. This CDR3 comprises 14 residues. The V end lost 0 bases, the J end lost 5 bases, and 11 bases lay between the germline ends. The germline V gene encodes CDR1 SGDLS and CDR2 YYNGEE. The sample is drawn from a study of T-cell memory formation after mild COVID-19. The study, taken as a whole, reports: From day 15 to 85, contracting clones were balanced between CD4 and CD8, whereas later expanders leaned toward CD4+. Contracting CD4+ clones were located mainly in CM and EM, and CD8+ clones in EMRA.

The receptor was derived from a man aged 18 to 30 who had mild COVID-19 (a few samples of this study predate the infection). Cell type and time point are not known. V usage is TRBV9 and J usage is TRBJ1-1; perhaps TRBD1 as D (6 bases). The sample comprised PBMCs or a T cell subset sorted from them (not recorded which). Here the CDR3 DNA reads TGTGCCAGCAGCGTAGCTACAGGGTTAACTGAAGCTTTCTTT. Its translation: CASSVATGLTEAFF.